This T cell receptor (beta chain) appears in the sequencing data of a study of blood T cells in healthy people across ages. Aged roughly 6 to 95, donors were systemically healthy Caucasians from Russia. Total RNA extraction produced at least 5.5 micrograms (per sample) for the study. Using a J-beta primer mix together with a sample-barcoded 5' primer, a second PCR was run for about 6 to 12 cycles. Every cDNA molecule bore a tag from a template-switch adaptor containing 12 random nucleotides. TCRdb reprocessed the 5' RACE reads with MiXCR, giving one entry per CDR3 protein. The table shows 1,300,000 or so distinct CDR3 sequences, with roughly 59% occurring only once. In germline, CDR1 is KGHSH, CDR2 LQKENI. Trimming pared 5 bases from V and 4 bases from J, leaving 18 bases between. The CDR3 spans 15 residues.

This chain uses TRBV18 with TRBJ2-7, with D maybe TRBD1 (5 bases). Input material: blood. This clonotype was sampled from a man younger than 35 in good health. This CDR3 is CASSSRALVLYEQYF. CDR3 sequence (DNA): TGTGCCAGCTCATCCAGGGCCCTTGTATTATACGAGCAGTACTTC.